A single sample is the source of the 20 T cell receptor beta chains below, sequenced in a study of T cell responses to AZD1222 COVID-19 vaccine. The data were produced by immunoSEQ multiplex PCR, yet TCRdb's version contains in-frame clones alone and is incomplete. The repertoire holds over 100,000 clones, with roughly 92% as singletons. Sequences were derived from peripheral blood, sampled on day 0 of AZD1222 vaccination. Receptors originate from an adult in good health.

J is TRBJ2-1 and V is TRBV18, with TRBD1 matching 11 bases. This CDR3 is 16 amino acids long. With 3 bases clipped from V and 4 bases from J, the junction kept 5 bases outside the gene matches. The germline V gene encodes CDR1 KGHSH and CDR2 LQKENI. CDR3 protein: CASSPLDRGPYNEQFF. The CDR3 bases are TGTGCCAGCTCACCCCTGGACAGGGGGCCTTACAATGAGCAGTTCTTC.

The chain couples TRBV6-5 to TRBJ1-1, with a possible D match to TRBD1 (5 bases). V dropped 8 bases and J dropped 5 bases, with 18 bases sitting between them. This CDR3 has 14 residues. From germline, CDR1 is MNHEY and CDR2 SVGAGI. The CDR3 is CASRDPRVGTEAFF. The CDR3 coding sequence is TGTGCCAGCCGAGACCCCAGGGTAGGGACTGAAGCTTTCTTT.

Worth noting for this clone: A junction boundary mismatches the germline segment, possibly from a read error. The chain recombines TRBV2 with TRBJ1-5, with D unclear. The CDR3 sequence is 13 residues long. The germline V gene has CDR1 SNHLY and CDR2 FYNNEI. This CDR3 is CASREEFNQPQHF. The DNA for the CDR3 is TGTGCCAGCAGAGAAGAGTTCAATCAGCCCCAGCATTTT.

This clone was found once. The V and J genes are TRBV18 and TRBJ2-5; weak D call: TRBD1 (5 bases). V lost 4 bases and J lost 3, with 9 bases in between. The length of the CDR3 is 13 residues. Germline V gene data show CDR1 as KGHSH and CDR2 as LQKENI. As DNA, the CDR3 is TGTGCCAGCTCACAAAGCAGGGAAGAGACCCAGTACTTC. This encodes CASSQSREETQYF.

The chain joins TRBV19 to TRBJ2-5; 10 bases agree with TRBD1. V was clipped by 3 bases and J by 2 bases; unmatched bases: 9. Germline V gene data show CDR1 as LNHDA and CDR2 as SQIVND (reference sequence). The CDR3 is 17 amino acids. The DNA of the CDR3 is TGTGCCAGTAGTATGGGACAGGGGTGGGGTTCGCAAGAGACCCAGTACTTC. It yields the protein CASSMGQGWGSQETQYF.

Within the sample, this clone is medium-sized. For the CDR3, the DNA is TGTGCCTGGAGCGGTGGGGGACAGGGGGCAATGTACAATGAGCAGTTCTTC. Translation gives CAWSGGGQGAMYNEQFF. The chain links TRBV30 to TRBJ2-1; 12 bases fit TRBD1. Germline V gene lookup returns CDR1 GTSNPN and CDR2 SVGIG (reference sequence). This CDR3 contains 17 residues. J lost 4 bases, V lost 3 bases, and 10 bases had no gene match.

The V call is TRBV29-1, the J call TRBJ1-1, with D unresolved. The CDR3 is 12 amino acids. V lost 4 bases to trimming and J lost 1 base, with 7 bases between them. Germline V gene data show CDR1 as SQVTM and CDR2 as ANQGSEA. The CDR3 DNA is TGCAGCGTTGGATGGGGGAACACTGAAGCTTTCTTT. Protein sequence: CSVGWGNTEAFF.

The chain couples TRBV5-1 to TRBJ2-3, with D perhaps matching TRBD2 (6 bases). Germline V lookup: CDR1 SGHRS, CDR2 YFSETQ. Trimming took off 1 base at V and 0 bases at J, with 6 bases between the two ends. CDR3 length: 14 amino acids. The CDR3 protein is CASSLSGSTDTQYF. The CDR3 region has the DNA TGCGCCAGCAGCTTGAGCGGGAGCACAGATACGCAGTATTTT.

This chain joins TRBV2 and TRBJ2-1, with 10 nucleotides matching TRBD2. V trimming: 6 bases; J trimming: 6 bases; junction bases outside the gene matches: 11. The CDR3 runs 16 residues. Germline loops: CDR1 SNHLY, CDR2 FYNNEI. CDR3 sequence reads: CASSSPGTSAFNEQFF. Here the CDR3 DNA reads TGTGCCAGCAGCTCCCCCGGGACTAGCGCCTTCAATGAGCAGTTCTTC. Based on the CDR3 plus reference TRBV2 and TRBJ2-1, the full variable domain is EPEVTQTPSHQVTQMGQEVILRCVPISNHLYFYWYRQILGQKVEFLVSFYNNEISEKSEIFDDQFSVERPDGSNFTLKIRSTKLEDSAMYFCASSSPGTSAFNEQFFGPGTRLTVL.

The chain has TRBV7-9 and TRBJ2-2, with 8 bases fitting TRBD2. Germline V gives CDR1 SEHNR, CDR2 FQNEAQ (reference sequence). V was pared by 4 bases and J by 6 bases, with 13 bases of the junction left unmatched. The CDR3 totals 17 residues. DNA for the CDR3: TGTGCCAGCAGCTCCCTCAGACAGCGGGAGTTTGCCGGGGAGCTGTTTTTT. Translation gives CASSSLRQREFAGELFF.

This rearrangement joins TRBV7-3 to TRBJ2-1, with D possibly matching TRBD2 (6 bases). Germline CDR1 SGHTA, CDR2 FQGTGA. V was shortened by 4 bases and J by 8 bases, with 15 bases between the two germline ends. The CDR3 has 14 amino acids. CDR3 residues: CASSSTEGFHEQFF. As DNA, the CDR3 is TGTGCCAGCAGCTCAACGGAGGGTTTCCATGAGCAGTTCTTC.

The V call is TRBV5-1, the J call TRBJ2-1, with 8 bases identical to TRBD2. This CDR3 spans 15 amino acids. V lost 1 base to trimming and J lost 7 bases; unmatched junction nucleotides: 7. CDR1 and CDR2 (germline): SGHRS, YFSETQ. The CDR3 sequence is CASSLSLAGSNEQFF. CDR3 DNA sequence: TGCGCCAGCAGCTTGTCTCTAGCGGGCTCTAATGAGCAGTTCTTC.

The chain joins TRBV5-4 to TRBJ1-1; 7 bases fit TRBD1. Germline CDR1 reads SGHNT; CDR2 reads YYREEE (reference sequence). The trim removed 3 bases at V and 3 bases at J, leaving 11 bases unmatched. The CDR3 is 16 residues long. CDR3 DNA sequence: TGTGCCAGCAGCTCCCGACAGGGCGGGAGATACACTGAAGCTTTCTTT. Residues: CASSSRQGGRYTEAFF.

The chain employs TRBV25-1 and TRBJ1-1, with 8 positions matching TRBD1. CDR1 is MGHDK and CDR2 is SYGVNS in the germline V gene. This CDR3 spans 15 amino acids. After removal of 6 bases from V and 5 bases from J, the junction contained 11 bases not matched to a gene. This CDR3 is CASSFSGGAWTEAFF. The CDR3 DNA is TGTGCCAGCAGCTTCTCAGGGGGCGCATGGACTGAAGCTTTCTTT.

The genes are TRBV7-3 and TRBJ2-1, with 12 bases matching TRBD2. After removal of 9 bases from V and 9 bases from J, the junction contained 6 bases not matched to a gene. The germline V gene has CDR1 SGHTA and CDR2 FQGTGA. The CDR3 runs to 13 residues. The chain's CDR3 is CASSSGRAGEQFF. DNA for the CDR3: TGTGCCAGTTCTAGCGGGAGGGCCGGTGAGCAGTTCTTC.

The rearrangement links TRBV30 to TRBJ1-4, with TRBD1 identical over 7 bases. This CDR3 has 14 amino acids. Germline CDR1 is GTSNPN and CDR2 is SVGIG (reference sequence). The V gene end was trimmed by 2 bases and the J gene end by 5 bases; junction bases not matched to a gene: 5. The CDR3: CAWSRTGPNEKLFF. The CDR3 DNA reads as TGTGCCTGGAGTCGGACAGGCCCAAATGAAAAACTGTTTTTT.

This chain uses TRBV6-5 with TRBJ2-5; a possible D gene is TRBD1 (5 bases). Trimming took 7 bases from V and 2 from J, leaving 14 bases between them. CDR1 is MNHEY, CDR2 SVGAGI, per germline. The CDR3 extends over 14 amino acids. CDR3 sequence reads: CASTQNQGQETQYF. The DNA of the CDR3 is TGTGCCAGCACCCAGAACCAGGGACAAGAGACCCAGTACTTC.

The chain recombines TRBV19 with TRBJ2-7, with D possibly matching TRBD1 (6 bases). CDR1 is LNHDA and CDR2 is SQIVND in the germline V gene (reference sequence). The CDR3 totals 14 residues. Deletions cut 6 bases from V and 0 bases from J, with 12 bases between. The CDR3 here is CASRKQGSSYEQYF. In DNA, the CDR3 is TGTGCCAGTAGAAAACAGGGTAGCTCCTACGAGCAGTACTTC.

This clone was found once. The chain links TRBV28 to TRBJ2-2; a possible D gene is TRBD1 (6 bases). This CDR3 spans 16 amino acids. Germline assignment: CDR1 MDHEN and CDR2 SYDVKM. The germline V and J ends were trimmed by 2 bases and 7 bases, with 17 bases remaining between them. Here the CDR3 DNA reads TGTGCCAGCAGTTTAGCCCAGCCAGGGGCCGACGGGGAGCTGTTTTTT. This sequence encodes CASSLAQPGADGELFF.

CDR3 sequence reads: CASSLVRQGGNTIYF. The CDR3 DNA reads as TGTGCCAGCAGCTTAGTCCGACAGGGAGGAAACACCATATATTTT. This rearrangement joins TRBV7-8 to TRBJ1-3; TRBD1 agrees at 7 bases. CDR1 is SGHVS, CDR2 FQNEAQ, per germline. The CDR3 has 15 residues. V lost 1 base and J lost 4; bases outside the gene matches: 4.